The 22 T cell receptor beta chains listed next were all sequenced from one sample in a study of T-cell reconstitution after alpha-beta-depleted transplantation in children. The TCRbeta library incorporated unique molecular identifiers. TCRdb called the PCR reads again in MiXCR, with one record for every CDR3 protein. The sample has 95,000 to 150,000 distinct CDR3 sequences, 20% to 25% seen once. Source: PBMCs, mostly from graft donor cells, taken 180 days after TCRalphabeta/CD19-depleted stem cell transplant. The source of these receptors is a male patient between 2 and 9 years old who had a stem cell transplant for chronic granulomatous disease, so the T cells may come from the graft donor.

This clonotype was detected many times. This chain uses TRBV20-1 with TRBJ2-7; 9 bases are a match to TRBD1. The V gene's germline CDR1 is DFQATT and CDR2 SNEGSKA (reference sequence). V lost 5 bases, J lost 6 bases, and 11 bases stayed unmatched. CDR3 length equals 14 residues. The CDR3 reads CSAVPGQGTIEQYF. The CDR3 coding sequence is TGCAGTGCTGTACCGGGACAGGGAACGATCGAGCAGTACTTC.

CDR3 in DNA: TGTGCCAGCAGCTTGAAGAGGAATGAGCAGTTCTTC. The encoded protein is CASSLKRNEQFF. The V gene is TRBV5-6, the J gene TRBJ2-1; no clear D. CDR1 SGHDT and CDR2 YYEEEE come from the germline V gene. The CDR3 length is 12 residues. The V end was cut by 1 base, the J end by 7 bases, with 6 bases between.

V and J are TRBV27 and TRBJ2-1; 9 nucleotides match TRBD1. The germline CDR1 and CDR2 sequences are MNHEY and SMNVEV (reference sequence). The CDR3 spans 13 residues. The ends lost 4 bases at V and 9 bases at J; junction bases unmatched: 4. CDR3: CASSSTTGGEQFF. In DNA form, the CDR3 reads TGTGCCAGCAGTTCAACGACAGGGGGTGAGCAGTTCTTC.

This clonotype occurred a few times. This chain uses TRBV5-4 with TRBJ2-7; D not certain. Germline-derived CDR1 and CDR2 are SGHNT and YYREEE (reference sequence). There are 13 residues in the CDR3. The V end was cut by 0 bases, the J end by 3 bases, with 7 bases between. CDR3 DNA: TGTGCCAGCAGCTTGGAAGCCAACTACGAGCAGTACTTC. It is translated as CASSLEANYEQYF.

The rearrangement uses TRBV4-2 and TRBJ2-4, with 7 bases aligning to TRBD1. Per germline, CDR1 LGHNA and CDR2 YNFKEQ. The CDR3 extends over 17 amino acids. V was pared by 0 bases and J by 6 bases, with 11 bases of the junction left unmatched. The CDR3 sequence is CASSQDSMGRQGNIQYF. As DNA, the CDR3 is TGTGCCAGCAGCCAAGATTCGATGGGGAGACAGGGAAACATTCAGTACTTC.

V is TRBV7-3 and J is TRBJ2-2; D is possibly TRBD1 (5 bases). The CDR3 is 14 amino acids. Germline V lookup: CDR1 SGHTA, CDR2 FQGTGA. V shed 6 bases and J shed 2 bases, with 10 bases lying between them. DNA of the CDR3: TGTGCCAGCAGACAGGACACTAACACCGGGGAGCTGTTTTTT. This sequence encodes CASRQDTNTGELFF.

The chain combines TRBV20-1 with TRBJ1-2; D perhaps matches TRBD1 (6 bases). Deletions cut 0 bases from V and 4 bases from J, with 15 bases between. The CDR3 extends over 15 amino acids. From germline, CDR1 is DFQATT and CDR2 SNEGSKA (reference sequence). In DNA form, the CDR3 reads TGCAGTGCTAGAGACGCCGAGGGGGACGGCTATGGCTACACCTTC. It encodes CSARDAEGDGYGYTF.

This clonotype has a count of ten or more. This chain joins TRBV4-1 and TRBJ2-5, with D perhaps assigned TRBD1 or TRBD2 (5 bases each). The CDR3 consists of 12 residues. The V gene's germline CDR1 is MGHRA and CDR2 YSYEKL. V shed 3 bases and J shed 7 bases, with 9 bases lying between them. The CDR3 DNA sequence: TGCGCCAGCAGCCAGGGGGTCGGGACCCAGTACTTC. Translated: CASSQGVGTQYF.

This clonotype appeared many times. The chain links TRBV7-9 to TRBJ1-1; 9 nucleotides agree with TRBD1. The CDR3 consists of 15 residues. The germline CDR1 and CDR2 sequences are SEHNR and FQNEAQ (reference sequence). Unmatched junction bases numbered 8, after V lost 5 bases and J lost 4 bases. The CDR3 nucleotides read TGTGCCAGCAGCCGGGGACAGGGAATTAGCACTGAAGCTTTCTTT. Encoded protein: CASSRGQGISTEAFF.

The chain joins TRBV5-5 to TRBJ2-1; TRBD2 is a possible D gene (6 bases). CDR1 is SGHKS and CDR2 is YYEKEE in the germline V gene (reference sequence). CDR3 length: 15 amino acids. The germline V and J ends were trimmed by 3 bases and 2 bases, with 12 bases remaining between them. Written as DNA, the CDR3 is TGTGCCAGCAGCTGGCTTGCGGGACCCTACAATGAGCAGTTCTTC. This gives the protein CASSWLAGPYNEQFF.

CDR3 coding DNA: TGTGCCAGCAGCAACGGACTAGCGGGAGCACCCGGGGAGCTGTTTTTT. This codes for CASSNGLAGAPGELFF. The gene calls are TRBV6-1 and TRBJ2-2; 13 bases match TRBD2. CDR1 and CDR2 (germline): MNHNS, SASEGT. Trimming removed 6 bases from V and 6 bases from J; junction bases left unmatched: 7. This CDR3 region has 16 residues.

This sequence joins TRBV29-1 and TRBJ2-3; D uncertain. The germline V gene encodes CDR1 SQVTM and CDR2 ANQGSEA. Trimming took off 1 base at V and 6 bases at J, with 11 bases between the two ends. This CDR3 has 13 residues. The CDR3 is CSVEGDGVDTQYF. The CDR3 DNA is TGCAGCGTTGAAGGGGATGGAGTGGATACGCAGTATTTT.

This clonotype has only a few counts. The V gene is TRBV20-1, the J gene TRBJ2-5, with D tentatively TRBD2 (5 bases). CDR3 length: 14 residues. The V end lost 4 bases, the J end lost 4 bases, and 16 bases lay between the germline ends. Germline assignment: CDR1 DFQATT and CDR2 SNEGSKA (reference sequence). The CDR3 spells CSATPLASGETQYF. In nucleotides, the CDR3 is TGCAGTGCTACCCCTCTTGCGAGCGGAGAGACCCAGTACTTC.

This clonotype was found many times. The J gene is TRBJ2-1, the V gene TRBV20-1; the D is unclear. This CDR3 has 15 residues. Germline V gene data show CDR1 as DFQATT and CDR2 as SNEGSKA (reference sequence). V was cut by 5 bases and J by 2 bases, with 16 bases left in between. The CDR3, as DNA: TGCAGTGCTGGAGCCCCGGCGAAGGCCTACAATGAGCAGTTCTTC. Translated: CSAGAPAKAYNEQFF.

This clonotype was recorded many times. The J gene is TRBJ1-6, the V gene TRBV20-1; weak D call: TRBD1 (6 bases). CDR3 length: 12 residues. Between the trimmed V and J ends, which lost 6 bases and 8 bases, there was a span of 11 bases. Per germline, CDR1 DFQATT and CDR2 SNEGSKA (reference sequence). The CDR3 spells CSARQADSPLHF. The CDR3 bases are TGCAGTGCAAGACAGGCAGATTCACCCCTCCACTTT.

This clonotype was detected ten times or more. The chain joins TRBV7-6 to TRBJ1-3; no clear D gene. Germline V gives CDR1 SGHVS, CDR2 FNYEAQ. The CDR3 runs to 17 residues. Trimming removed 5 bases at V and 2 bases at J, with 19 bases between. CDR3 nucleotide sequence: TGTGCCAGCAGCCTCACCCAGCCGGGGAGCACTGGAAACACCATATATTTT. It translates to CASSLTQPGSTGNTIYF.

This clonotype was found many times. The chain employs TRBV20-1 and TRBJ2-1, with 11 bases that match TRBD2. CDR1 and CDR2 (germline): DFQATT, SNEGSKA (reference sequence). After removal of 2 bases from V and 4 bases from J, the junction contained 4 bases not matched to a gene. This CDR3 has 15 amino acids. CDR3 nucleotides: TGCAGTGCTAGATATAGCGGGAGGGTATACAATGAGCAGTTCTTC. It translates to CSARYSGRVYNEQFF.

The chain employs TRBV20-1 and TRBJ2-1; 12 bases map to TRBD2. Losses at the gene ends were 6 bases for V and 8 bases for J; bases not matched to a gene: 8. Germline V gives CDR1 DFQATT, CDR2 SNEGSKA (reference sequence). This CDR3 region has 14 residues. The CDR3 here is CSAGRLAGVHEQFF. Written as DNA, the CDR3 is TGCAGTGCCGGAAGACTAGCGGGAGTCCATGAGCAGTTCTTC.

The sample holds many counts of this clonotype. The chain combines TRBV5-6 with TRBJ2-1; 15 bases are a match to TRBD2. V lost 4 bases, J lost 11 bases, and 4 bases stayed unmatched. Germline lookup yields CDR1 SGHDT and CDR2 YYEEEE. The CDR3 loop spans 14 amino acids. In DNA, the CDR3 is TGTGCCAGCAGCCCGGGACTAGCGGGAGGACAGCAGTTCTTC. Translated, it gives CASSPGLAGGQQFF.

This clonotype was seen repeatedly, ten times or more. V gene TRBV20-1 combines with J gene TRBJ1-1; no firm D call. Per the germline V gene, CDR1 is DFQATT and CDR2 is SNEGSKA (reference sequence). The V and J ends lost 6 bases and 0 bases respectively, with 11 bases between them. There are 13 residues in the CDR3. The CDR3, as DNA: TGCAGTGCGGATTACTCCATGAACACTGAAGCTTTCTTT. Protein: CSADYSMNTEAFF.

Many counts were recorded for this clonotype. The chain employs TRBV20-1 and TRBJ2-1; no definite D call. This CDR3 contains 13 residues. V was shortened by 3 bases and J by 8 bases, with 14 bases between the two germline ends. Germline assignment: CDR1 DFQATT and CDR2 SNEGSKA (reference sequence). This CDR3 is CSARWAHWDEQFF. The CDR3 DNA is TGCAGTGCTAGGTGGGCACATTGGGATGAGCAGTTCTTC.

This clonotype was counted many times. The chain links TRBV5-1 to TRBJ2-2, with D possibly being TRBD1 (6 bases). In germline, CDR1 is SGHRS, CDR2 YFSETQ. With 0 bases removed from V and 4 bases from J, the gap between germline ends came to 10 bases. CDR3 length equals 15 residues. Here the CDR3 DNA reads TGCGCCAGCAGCTTGGGTCGCAGGGGCACCGGGGAGCTGTTTTTT. It codes for CASSLGRRGTGELFF.